What follows are 21 T cell receptor beta chains derived from one specimen sequenced in a study of blood T cell repertoires in COVID-19. The data were produced by immunoSEQ multiplex PCR, yet TCRdb's version contains in-frame clones alone and is incomplete. Of 210,000 or so clones listed, about 85% are singletons. The sequenced sample was peripheral blood. All receptors come from a woman older than 75 with active or convalescent COVID-19.

A single count supports this clone. The chain is built from TRBV6-2 or TRBV6-3 and TRBJ1-1; D is uncertain. There are 14 residues in the CDR3. Germline assignment: CDR1 MNHEY and CDR2 SVGEGT. The V end was cut by 5 bases, the J end by 1 base, with 11 bases between. The CDR3 here is CASSRGVENTEAFF. The CDR3 region has the DNA TGTGCCAGCAGTCGCGGGGTTGAGAACACTGAAGCTTTCTTT.

For the CDR3, the DNA is TGTGCCAGCTCACCAGAGACAACAGAGAGCAACTACGAGCAGTACTTC. It encodes CASSPETTESNYEQYF. V usage is TRBV18 and J usage is TRBJ2-7; D not resolved. The V gene's germline CDR1 is KGHSH and CDR2 LQKENI. This CDR3 is 16 amino acids long. V lost 2 bases and J lost 3, with 17 bases in between.

This clone was observed a few times. V gene TRBV9 combines with J gene TRBJ2-7; TRBD2 aligns across 10 bases. The V gene end was trimmed by 4 bases and the J gene end by 2 bases; junction bases not matched to a gene: 6. Per germline, CDR1 SGDLS and CDR2 YYNGEE. The CDR3 runs 15 residues. CDR3 bases: TGTGCCAGCAGCCCCCAACTAGCGGGAACCTACGAGCAGTACTTC. Translating it yields CASSPQLAGTYEQYF.

The chain employs TRBV4-3 and TRBJ2-1; maybe TRBD1 (6 bases). V lost 0 bases and J lost 0, with 12 bases in between. Germline assignment: CDR1 LGHNA and CDR2 YSLEER. The CDR3 totals 17 residues. The CDR3 DNA follows: TGCGCCAGCAGCCAAGAGGGGCAGGGGAGCTCCTACAATGAGCAGTTCTTC. Protein: CASSQEGQGSSYNEQFF.

This clone was seen only a few times. V gene TRBV27 combines with J gene TRBJ2-7, with 8 bases fitting TRBD2. Per germline, CDR1 MNHEY and CDR2 SMNVEV (reference sequence). Losses at the gene ends were 7 bases for V and 6 bases for J; bases not matched to a gene: 11. This CDR3 region has 14 residues. The CDR3 region is CASKSTGTSPEQYF. In DNA form, the CDR3 reads TGTGCCAGCAAATCCACCGGGACTAGTCCCGAGCAGTACTTC.

The chain couples TRBV5-1 to TRBJ2-1; a weak D match, TRBD2 (5 bases). The CDR3 sequence is 14 residues long. In germline, CDR1 is SGHRS, CDR2 YFSETQ. The V and J ends lost 7 bases and 0 bases respectively, with 11 bases between them. CDR3 residues: CASEAEYSYNEQFF. DNA for the CDR3: TGCGCCAGCGAAGCGGAGTACTCCTACAATGAGCAGTTCTTC.

This sequence joins TRBV28 and TRBJ1-6; D gene uncertain. From germline, CDR1 is MDHEN and CDR2 SYDVKM. The CDR3 has 14 residues. Trimming pared 4 bases from V and 11 bases from J, leaving 15 bases between. Written as DNA, the CDR3 is TGTGCCAGCAGTTCCGTCCCCGGGAATGCACCCCTCCACTTT. It yields the protein CASSSVPGNAPLHF.

The CDR3 reads CASRNGGGTDTQYF. DNA for the CDR3: TGTGCCAGTAGGAATGGCGGGGGAACAGATACGCAGTATTTT. The chain has TRBV19 and TRBJ2-3; 7 positions match TRBD2. V dropped 6 bases and J dropped 3; count of bases not matched to a gene: 6. This CDR3 is built from 14 residues. In germline, CDR1 is LNHDA, CDR2 SQIVND (reference sequence).

The chain has TRBV7-9 and TRBJ1-4; 10 bases line up with TRBD1. The V and J ends lost 7 bases and 10 bases, in that order; junction bases with no gene match: 12. Germline V gene lookup returns CDR1 SEHNR and CDR2 FQNEAQ (reference sequence). This CDR3 spans 15 amino acids. The CDR3 bases are TGTGCCAGCACCCTAGGGGGACAGGGGACGAGAAAACTGTTTTTT. The encoded protein is CASTLGGQGTRKLFF.

This clone was observed a handful of times. The J gene is TRBJ2-1, the V gene TRBV5-8, with 12 bases identical to TRBD2. The CDR3 spans 15 residues. CDR1 is SGHTS, CDR2 YDEGEE, per germline. The ends lost 4 bases at V and 6 bases at J; junction bases unmatched: 5. In DNA, the CDR3 is TGTGCCAGCAGCACCGGGACTAGCGGGTTCAATGAGCAGTTCTTC. This gives the protein CASSTGTSGFNEQFF.

The chain combines TRBV2 with TRBJ2-7; 10 bases align to TRBD1. V lost 10 bases, J lost 6 bases, and 9 bases stayed unmatched. Germline-derived CDR1 and CDR2 are SNHLY and FYNNEI. The CDR3 is 13 amino acids. Here the CDR3 DNA reads TGTGCCACGACGGGACAGGGGAGGGGCGAGCAGTACTTC. It translates to CATTGQGRGEQYF.

The rearrangement joins TRBV29-1 to TRBJ2-3, with no clear D. Germline V gene lookup returns CDR1 SQVTM and CDR2 ANQGSEA. The CDR3 runs 14 residues. With 0 bases removed from V and 0 bases from J, the gap between germline ends came to 7 bases. The CDR3 here is CSVEDWSSTDTQYF. As DNA, the CDR3 is TGCAGCGTTGAAGATTGGAGTAGCACAGATACGCAGTATTTT.

The V and J genes are TRBV5-1 and TRBJ2-7; perhaps TRBD1 as D (6 bases). The CDR3 covers 14 residues. V lost 0 bases, J lost 2 bases, and 9 bases lay in between. CDR1 and CDR2 from the germline V gene are SGHRS and YFSETQ. CDR3 region: CASSLAQGPYEQYF. The CDR3 region has the DNA TGCGCCAGCAGCTTGGCACAGGGTCCCTACGAGCAGTACTTC.

V and J are TRBV5-1 and TRBJ2-3; D not certain. This CDR3 is 16 amino acids long. Per germline, CDR1 SGHRS and CDR2 YFSETQ. Trimming cost V 0 bases and J 2 bases, with 13 bases left between them. The CDR3: CASSLAARQTTDTQYF. CDR3 DNA: TGCGCCAGCAGCTTGGCGGCGCGGCAGACCACAGATACGCAGTATTTT. Combining the CDR3 with reference TRBV5-1 and TRBJ2-3 gives the whole variable domain KAGVTQTPRYLIKTRGQQVTLSCSPISGHRSVSWYQQTPGQGLQFLFEYFSETQRNKGNFPGRFSGRQFSNSRSEMNVSTLELGDSALYLCASSLAARQTTDTQYFGPGTRLTVL.

The CDR3 nucleotides read TGTGCCAGCAGTTCCGGGGTCAGGGGGAACACTGAAGCTTTCTTT. Protein sequence: CASSSGVRGNTEAFF. V is TRBV27 and J is TRBJ1-1; TRBD1 is a possible D gene (6 bases). Per the germline V gene, CDR1 is MNHEY and CDR2 is SMNVEV (reference sequence). CDR3 size: 15 residues. The germline V and J ends were trimmed by 4 bases and 1 base, with 13 bases remaining between them.

This sequence joins TRBV4-1 and TRBJ1-2; 7 nucleotides match TRBD1. Germline V gene data show CDR1 as MGHRA and CDR2 as YSYEKL. CDR3 length: 19 residues. The V segment lost 0 bases and the J segment 5 bases; nucleotides outside the gene matches: 18. The CDR3 nucleotides are TGCGCCAGCAGCCAAGATCCGTGGAGGGGGCGCCCAGACGCTTATGGCTACACCTTC. Its translation: CASSQDPWRGRPDAYGYTF.

The chain combines TRBV6-5 with TRBJ1-4, with TRBD1 identical over 7 bases. After removal of 6 bases from V and 10 bases from J, the junction contained 14 bases not matched to a gene. The CDR3 contains 15 residues. The V gene's germline CDR1 is MNHEY and CDR2 SVGAGI. DNA for the CDR3: TGTGCCAGCAGACAGAGGGGGCTCCACTCGGGAAAACTGTTTTTT. Protein sequence: CASRQRGLHSGKLFF.

This chain links TRBV14 with TRBJ1-1, with D tentatively TRBD1 (6 bases). CDR3 length equals 14 residues. Germline V lookup: CDR1 SGHDN, CDR2 FVKESK. V lost 4 bases and J lost 4, with 13 bases in between. CDR3 residues: CASSRTTGSTEAFF. DNA of the CDR3: TGTGCCAGCAGCCGCACTACAGGGAGCACTGAAGCTTTCTTT.

The J gene is TRBJ1-4, the V gene TRBV15; D not resolved. The CDR3 loop spans 15 amino acids. CDR1 is LNHNV, CDR2 YYDKDF, per germline (reference sequence). Trimming removed 8 bases at V and 8 bases at J, with 21 bases between. The CDR3 here is CATELKGGGQEKLFF. As DNA, the CDR3 is TGTGCCACCGAACTGAAGGGAGGAGGTCAGGAAAAACTGTTTTTT.

The chain uses TRBV27 and TRBJ2-1; possible D gene TRBD2, 5 bases. Germline V gene sequence: CDR1 MNHEY, CDR2 SMNVEV (reference sequence). CDR3 length: 13 residues. V lost 3 bases to trimming and J lost 10 bases, with 13 bases between them. CDR3 amino acids: CASSFRRTGEQFF. CDR3 nucleotide sequence: TGTGCCAGCAGTTTTCGTAGGACGGGGGAGCAGTTCTTC.

This chain uses TRBV14 with TRBJ1-5; D ambiguous. The CDR3 loop spans 15 amino acids. Trimming took off 6 bases at V and 1 base at J, with 13 bases between the two ends. Germline CDR1 and CDR2: SGHDN and FVKESK. Here the CDR3 reads CASRSSLRSNQPQHF. CDR3 bases: TGTGCCAGCAGGTCCTCCCTACGCAGCAATCAGCCCCAGCATTTT.